The present TCR beta chain was sequenced within a study of Tregs in tolerant kidney transplant recipients. Broader study findings: Few patients were studied, so findings need validation in larger groups. Biological reproducibility was not directly addressed in this study.

Repertoires were generated with immunoSEQ multiplex PCR, while TCRdb's copy carries only in-frame clones and drops some. The data contain around 230,000 clones, 65% to 85% of them singletons. The CDR3 runs to 19 residues. Germline lookup yields CDR1 SGHAT and CDR2 FQNNGV. The V gene lost 5 bases and the J gene lost 0 bases, with 20 bases spanning the gap. Worth noting for this clone: Antigen unknown.

The sample taken for sequencing was CD4+ T cells from blood. The gene calls are TRBV11-2 and TRBJ1-6; TRBD1 might be the D (6 bases). This receptor was taken from a human donor in good health. The CDR3 sequence: CASSQIVGGGSSYNSPLHF. The CDR3, as DNA: TGTGCCAGCAGCCAAATAGTGGGAGGGGGTAGCTCCTATAATTCACCCCTCCACTTT.